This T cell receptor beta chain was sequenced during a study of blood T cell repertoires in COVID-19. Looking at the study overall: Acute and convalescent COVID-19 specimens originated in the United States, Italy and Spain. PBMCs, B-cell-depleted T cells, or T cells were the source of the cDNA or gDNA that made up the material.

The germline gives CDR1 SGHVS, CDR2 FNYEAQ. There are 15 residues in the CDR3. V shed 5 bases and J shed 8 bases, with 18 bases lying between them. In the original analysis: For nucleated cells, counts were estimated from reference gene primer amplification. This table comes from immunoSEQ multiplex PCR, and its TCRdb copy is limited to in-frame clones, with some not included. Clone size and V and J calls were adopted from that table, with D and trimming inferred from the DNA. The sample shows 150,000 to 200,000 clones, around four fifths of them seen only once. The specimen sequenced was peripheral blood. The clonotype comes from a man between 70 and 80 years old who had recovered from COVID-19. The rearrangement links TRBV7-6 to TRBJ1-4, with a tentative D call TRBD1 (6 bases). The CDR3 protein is CASSPGGRAFEKLFF. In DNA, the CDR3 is TGTGCCAGCAGCCCTGGGGGCAGGGCTTTCGAAAAACTGTTTTTT.